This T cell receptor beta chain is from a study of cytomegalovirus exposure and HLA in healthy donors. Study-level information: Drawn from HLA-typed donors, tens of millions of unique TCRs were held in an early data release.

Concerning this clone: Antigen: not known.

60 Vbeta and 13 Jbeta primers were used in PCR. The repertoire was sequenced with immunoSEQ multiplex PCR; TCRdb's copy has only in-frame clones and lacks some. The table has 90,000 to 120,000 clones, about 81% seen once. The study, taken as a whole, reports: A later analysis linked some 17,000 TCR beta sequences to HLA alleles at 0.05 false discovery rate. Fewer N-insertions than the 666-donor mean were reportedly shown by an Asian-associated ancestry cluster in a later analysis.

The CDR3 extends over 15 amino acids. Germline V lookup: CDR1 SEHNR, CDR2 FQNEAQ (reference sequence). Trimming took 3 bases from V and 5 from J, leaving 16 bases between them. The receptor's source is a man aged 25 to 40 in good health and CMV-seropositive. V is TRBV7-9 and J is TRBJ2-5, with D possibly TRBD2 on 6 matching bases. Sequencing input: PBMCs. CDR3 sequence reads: CASSFSAGRRETQYF. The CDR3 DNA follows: TGTGCCAGCAGCTTCTCGGCGGGGAGAAGGGAGACCCAGTACTTC.